This T cell receptor (beta chain) originates from a study of blood T cell repertoires in COVID-19 (dated by TCRdb to the early 2020s). About the full investigation: Samples covering the acute and convalescent phases of COVID-19 were provided by collaborators in the United States, Italy and Spain. The material from the prospective study consisted of cDNA or gDNA derived from T cells, B-cell-depleted T cells, or PBMCs. A de-identified subject ID, COVID-19 status, age in years and sex were almost always included in the sample metadata. The repertoires were released in a freely available public database intended as a resource for research on the immune response to SARS-CoV-2. Subjects who had been exposed to COVID-19, were actively infected with it, or had recovered from it provided the deeply sampled blood TCRbeta repertoires that made up the dataset. Samples came from the ongoing ImmuneRACE study (first 160 participants) plus 1,254 subjects from 6 global collaborators. Where available, HLA class I and class II types were obtained from metadata supplied by the sample provider rather than from assay-based typing. Overall results and qualifications from the work: How much clinical and demographic metadata was included differed by source and by participant, and the metadata was provided uncurated.

This clone was found once. Its binding antigen is unknown. No base-level quality is on record; no much larger clone is a single base apart. From V the trimming removes 1 base and from J it removes 7 bases, while the gene matches leave 5 bases of the junction unaccounted for. The CDR3 goes from the cysteine to the phenylalanine over 15 residues. The DNA shown is the 45-base CDR3, in frame from base 1. CDR1 and CDR2 (SEHNR, FQNEAQ) derive from the germline V gene (reference sequence). The collaborating institutions used their own protocols to collect whole blood in K2EDTA tubes. Collaborator samples were shipped for TCRbeta analysis as frozen whole blood, isolated PBMCs, or DNA extracted from either sample type. The immunoSEQ Assay, a bias-controlled multiplex PCR, was used to amplify TCRbeta CDR3 regions from genomic DNA. Under the source paper's analysis protocol: The number of nucleated cells in each sample was estimated by amplification of reference gene primers within the assay. To quantify the absolute abundance of each unique TCRbeta CDR3 rearrangement, sequence reads were collapsed and filtered. For each sample, productive Simpson clonality was calculated as the square root of Simpson's diversity index across productive rearrangements. TCRdb retrieved this table from immuneACCESS and kept in-frame rearrangements only. Not all clones are present; in checked studies, unresolved V genes account for under half, and no reason is known for the remainder. D and trimming were read from the DNA, whereas the V and J calls and clone size are those reported in that table. The sample table lists over 200,000 clones, approximately 84% of them with a count of one. Less than 8% of the sample goes to the ten largest clones.

Material: peripheral blood. The rearrangement combines TRBV7-9 with TRBJ2-1, with 9 bases in between that match TRBD1. The TCR was taken from a woman aged 45 to 65 with active or convalescent COVID-19. The CDR3 corresponds to CASSLEQGARNEQFF. The base sequence is TGTGCCAGCAGCTTAGAACAGGGGGCGCGGAATGAGCAGTTCTTC.